A selection of T cell receptor beta chains follows, all from one sample in a study of early T cells in non-severe SARS-CoV-2 infection. TCRdb itself ran the 5' RACE reads through MiXCR, one entry per CDR3 protein. The data contain 71,000 or so distinct CDR3 sequences, roughly an eighth of them singletons. The source material was whole blood. The receptors were gathered from an adult who was a healthcare worker with PCR-confirmed SARS-CoV-2 infection or an uninfected control (not recorded which). CDR3s include the opening cysteine and the closing phenylalanine or tryptophan. The D gene is left open where the match is weak.

j_gene: TRBJ1-6
v_gene: TRBV6-5
d_gene: NA
len: 14
CDR3aa: CASTRQPNNSPLHF

j_gene: TRBJ1-6
v_gene: TRBV4-2
d_gene: NA
len: 15
CDR3aa: CASSQEQGGNSPLHF

j_gene: TRBJ2-2
v_gene: TRBV4-2
d_gene: TRBD2
len: 19
CDR3aa: CASMSQWPSGVTNTGELFF

j_gene: TRBJ1-2
v_gene: TRBV15
d_gene: TRBD1
len: 13
CDR3aa: CATSSRTGSGYTF

j_gene: TRBJ1-2
v_gene: TRBV3-1
d_gene: NA
len: 16
CDR3aa: CASSQDFEGAHYGYTF

j_gene: TRBJ2-4
v_gene: TRBV5-1
d_gene: TRBD1
len: 17
CDR3aa: CASSSPGDSLTKNIQYF

j_gene: TRBJ1-2
v_gene: TRBV18
d_gene: NA
len: 11
CDR3aa: CASSLHGGYTF

j_gene: TRBJ1-1
v_gene: TRBV20-1
d_gene: NA
len: 19
CDR3aa: CSAATARGSPGGLDTEAFF

j_gene: TRBJ1-6
v_gene: TRBV29-1
d_gene: NA
len: 13
CDR3aa: CSVGGGGDSPLHF

j_gene: TRBJ2-2
v_gene: TRBV28
d_gene: TRBD1
len: 16
CDR3aa: CASSSRGQGATGELFF

j_gene: TRBJ1-6
v_gene: TRBV7-8
d_gene: TRBD1
len: 17
CDR3aa: CASSLGTGEAGNSPLHF

j_gene: TRBJ1-1
v_gene: TRBV29-1
d_gene: NA
len: 14
CDR3aa: CSVTRTVQNTEAFF

j_gene: TRBJ1-2
v_gene: TRBV29-1
d_gene: NA
len: 15
CDR3aa: CSVEIWVKANYGYTF

j_gene: TRBJ2-7
v_gene: TRBV6-6
d_gene: NA
len: 15
CDR3aa: CASRGTGIEKNEQYF

j_gene: TRBJ2-5
v_gene: TRBV29-1
d_gene: NA
len: 14
CDR3aa: CSVEDPREVETQYF

j_gene: TRBJ2-2
v_gene: TRBV12-3/TRBV12-4
d_gene: NA
len: 14
CDR3aa: CASSYGSITGELFF

j_gene: TRBJ1-1
v_gene: TRBV6-2/TRBV6-3
d_gene: NA
len: 14
CDR3aa: CASRQGLRNTEAFF

j_gene: TRBJ2-5
v_gene: TRBV11-2
d_gene: NA
len: 14
CDR3aa: CASSFTRVQETQYF

j_gene: TRBJ2-7
v_gene: TRBV20-1
d_gene: NA
len: 14
CDR3aa: CSARDGAVDYEQYF

j_gene: TRBJ2-5
v_gene: TRBV28
d_gene: NA
len: 13
CDR3aa: CASSLRGIGAQYF

j_gene: TRBJ2-6
v_gene: TRBV21-1
d_gene: NA
len: 19
CDR3aa: CASSKGTGAPDSGANVLTF

j_gene: TRBJ1-2
v_gene: TRBV6-1
d_gene: NA
len: 14
CDR3aa: CASSEALGRYGYTF

j_gene: TRBJ1-2
v_gene: TRBV5-6
d_gene: NA
len: 16
CDR3aa: CASSLFAEEIIYGYTF

j_gene: TRBJ1-5
v_gene: TRBV2
d_gene: NA
len: 15
CDR3aa: CASSDDAMGNQPQHF

j_gene: TRBJ2-7
v_gene: TRBV11-2
d_gene: NA
len: 12
CDR3aa: CASGQDTYEQYF

j_gene: TRBJ1-6
v_gene: TRBV14
d_gene: NA
len: 14
CDR3aa: CASSYGQSNSPLHF

j_gene: TRBJ2-2
v_gene: TRBV7-6
d_gene: NA
len: 15
CDR3aa: CASSPRDAAGGELFF

j_gene: TRBJ2-1
v_gene: TRBV2
d_gene: TRBD2
len: 17
CDR3aa: CASSDGGLAWIGNEQFF

j_gene: TRBJ1-4
v_gene: TRBV18
d_gene: TRBD1
len: 16
CDR3aa: CASSPSDRGGNEKLFF

j_gene: TRBJ2-1
v_gene: TRBV2
d_gene: TRBD2
len: 18
CDR3aa: CASSERGPSGGLLKVQFF

j_gene: TRBJ2-7
v_gene: TRBV2
d_gene: NA
len: 11
CDR3aa: CASSETYEQYF

j_gene: TRBJ2-1
v_gene: TRBV29-1
d_gene: NA
len: 12
CDR3aa: CSVDRGVDEQFF